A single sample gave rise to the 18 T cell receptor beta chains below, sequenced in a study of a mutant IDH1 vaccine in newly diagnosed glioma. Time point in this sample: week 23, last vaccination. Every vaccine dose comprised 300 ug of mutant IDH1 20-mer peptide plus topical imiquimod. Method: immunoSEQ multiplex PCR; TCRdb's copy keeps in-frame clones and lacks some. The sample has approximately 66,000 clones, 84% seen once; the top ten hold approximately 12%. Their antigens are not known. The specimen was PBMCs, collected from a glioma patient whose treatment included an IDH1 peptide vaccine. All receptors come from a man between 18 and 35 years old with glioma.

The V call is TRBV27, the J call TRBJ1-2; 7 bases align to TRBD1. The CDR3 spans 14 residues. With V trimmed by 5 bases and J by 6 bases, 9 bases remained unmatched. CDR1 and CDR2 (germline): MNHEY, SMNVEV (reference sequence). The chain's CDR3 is CASSPSPGGNGYTF. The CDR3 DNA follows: TGTGCCAGCAGTCCTTCACCAGGGGGTAATGGCTACACCTTC.

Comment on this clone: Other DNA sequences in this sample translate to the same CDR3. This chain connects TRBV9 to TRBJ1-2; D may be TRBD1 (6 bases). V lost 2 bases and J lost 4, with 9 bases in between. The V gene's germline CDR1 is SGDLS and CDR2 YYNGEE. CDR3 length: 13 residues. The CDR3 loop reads CASSVGQSYGYTF. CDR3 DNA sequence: TGTGCCAGCAGCGTCGGACAGAGCTATGGCTACACCTTC.

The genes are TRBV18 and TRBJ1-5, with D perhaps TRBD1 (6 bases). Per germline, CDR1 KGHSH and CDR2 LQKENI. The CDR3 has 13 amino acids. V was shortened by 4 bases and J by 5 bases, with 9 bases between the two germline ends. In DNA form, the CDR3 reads TGTGCCAGCTCACAGGACAGAGATCAGCCCCAGCATTTT. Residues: CASSQDRDQPQHF.

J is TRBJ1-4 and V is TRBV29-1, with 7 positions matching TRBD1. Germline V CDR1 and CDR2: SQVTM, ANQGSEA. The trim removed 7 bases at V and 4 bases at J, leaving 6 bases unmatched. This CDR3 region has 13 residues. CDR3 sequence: CSATGQFNEKLFF. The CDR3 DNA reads TGCAGCGCGACGGGACAGTTTAATGAAAAACTGTTTTTT.

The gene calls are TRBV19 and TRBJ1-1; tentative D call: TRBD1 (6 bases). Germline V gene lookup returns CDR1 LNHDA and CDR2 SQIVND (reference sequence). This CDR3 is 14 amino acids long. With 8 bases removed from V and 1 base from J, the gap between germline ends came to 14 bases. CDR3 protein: CASGQGPGNTEAFF. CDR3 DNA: TGTGCCAGTGGGCAGGGGCCCGGGAACACTGAAGCTTTCTTT. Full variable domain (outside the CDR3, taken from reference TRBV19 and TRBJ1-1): DGGITQSPKYLFRKEGQNVTLSCEQNLNHDAMYWYRQDPGQGLRLIYYSQIVNDFQKGDIAEGYSVSREKKESFPLTVTSAQKNPTAFYLCASGQGPGNTEAFFGQGTRLTVV.

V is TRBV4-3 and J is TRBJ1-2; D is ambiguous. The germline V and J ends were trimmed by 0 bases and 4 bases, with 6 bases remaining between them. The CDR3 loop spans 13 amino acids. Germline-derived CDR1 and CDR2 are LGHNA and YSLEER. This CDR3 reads CASSQDRRYGYTF. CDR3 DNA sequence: TGCGCCAGCAGCCAAGACAGACGCTATGGCTACACCTTC.

The CDR3 spells CASSAQQGMEGYEQYF. The CDR3 DNA follows: TGCGCCAGCAGCGCACAACAGGGGATGGAGGGCTACGAGCAGTACTTC. This chain connects TRBV5-1 to TRBJ2-7, with D maybe TRBD1 (7 bases). V was clipped by 4 bases and J by 3 bases, with 20 bases between them. The CDR3 spans 16 residues. In germline, CDR1 is SGHRS, CDR2 YFSETQ.

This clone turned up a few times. CDR3 DNA sequence: TGCGCCAGCAGCTTGGACCTTACGAGGGCGGGCACTGAAGCTTTCTTT. Translating gives CASSLDLTRAGTEAFF. The V gene is TRBV5-1, the J gene TRBJ1-1; D is unresolved. CDR3 length: 16 amino acids. Per the germline V gene, CDR1 is SGHRS and CDR2 is YFSETQ. Between the trimmed V and J ends, which lost 0 bases and 4 bases, there was a span of 16 bases. The whole variable domain, remainder taken from reference TRBV5-1 and TRBJ1-1, is KAGVTQTPRYLIKTRGQQVTLSCSPISGHRSVSWYQQTPGQGLQFLFEYFSETQRNKGNFPGRFSGRQFSNSRSEMNVSTLELGDSALYLCASSLDLTRAGTEAFFGQGTRLTVV.

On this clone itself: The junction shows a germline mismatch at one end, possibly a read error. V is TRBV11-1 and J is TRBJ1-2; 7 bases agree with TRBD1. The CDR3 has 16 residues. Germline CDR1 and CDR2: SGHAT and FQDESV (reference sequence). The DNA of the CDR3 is TGTGCCAGCAGCAACCAGGGGACCGGGACAGTGGGCCGAATACACTTC. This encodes CASSNQGTGTVGRIHF.

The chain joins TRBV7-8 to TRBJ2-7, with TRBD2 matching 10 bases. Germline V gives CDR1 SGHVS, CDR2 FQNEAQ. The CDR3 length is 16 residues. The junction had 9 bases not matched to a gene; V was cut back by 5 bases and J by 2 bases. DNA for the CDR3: TGTGCCAGCAGCACCGGGAGACTAGCGGGTGCCTACGAGCAGTACTTC. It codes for CASSTGRLAGAYEQYF.

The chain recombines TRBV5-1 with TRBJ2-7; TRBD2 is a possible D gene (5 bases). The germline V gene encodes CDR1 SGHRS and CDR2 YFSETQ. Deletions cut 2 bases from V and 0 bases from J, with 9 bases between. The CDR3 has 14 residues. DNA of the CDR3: TGCGCCAGCAGCTTACTAGGGATCTCCTACGAGCAGTACTTC. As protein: CASSLLGISYEQYF.

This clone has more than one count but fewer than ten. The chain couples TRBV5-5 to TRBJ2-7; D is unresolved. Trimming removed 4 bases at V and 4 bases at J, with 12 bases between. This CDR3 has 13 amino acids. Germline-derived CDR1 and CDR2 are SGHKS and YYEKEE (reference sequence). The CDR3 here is CASSPYALYEQYF. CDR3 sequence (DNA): TGTGCCAGCAGCCCTTATGCCCTTTACGAGCAGTACTTC. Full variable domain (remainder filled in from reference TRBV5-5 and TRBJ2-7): DAGVTQSPTHLIKTRGQQVTLRCSPISGHKSVSWYQQVLGQGPQFIFQYYEKEERGRGNFPDRFSARQFPNYSSELNVNALLLGDSALYLCASSPYALYEQYFGPGTRLTVT.

CDR3 bases: TGTGCCAGCAGAATGACCAATAAGGAAAAACTGTTTTTT. Translated: CASRMTNKEKLFF. V gene TRBV6-1 combines with J gene TRBJ1-4; no firm D call. CDR3 length: 13 amino acids. CDR1 is MNHNS, CDR2 SASEGT, per germline. V was shortened by 6 bases and J by 8 bases, with 13 bases between the two germline ends.

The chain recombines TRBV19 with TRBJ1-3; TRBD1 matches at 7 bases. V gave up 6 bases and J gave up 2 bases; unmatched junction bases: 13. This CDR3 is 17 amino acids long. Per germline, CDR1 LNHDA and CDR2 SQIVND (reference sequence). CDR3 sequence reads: CASRRSPGTAAGNTIYF. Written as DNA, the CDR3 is TGTGCCAGTAGAAGGAGCCCCGGGACAGCCGCTGGAAACACCATATATTTT.

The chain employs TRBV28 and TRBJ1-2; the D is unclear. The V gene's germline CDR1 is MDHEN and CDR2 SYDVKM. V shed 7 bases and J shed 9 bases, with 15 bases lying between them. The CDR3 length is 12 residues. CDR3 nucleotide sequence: TGTGCCAGCACCGAAAACCTCGGCCGCTACACCTTC. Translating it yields CASTENLGRYTF.

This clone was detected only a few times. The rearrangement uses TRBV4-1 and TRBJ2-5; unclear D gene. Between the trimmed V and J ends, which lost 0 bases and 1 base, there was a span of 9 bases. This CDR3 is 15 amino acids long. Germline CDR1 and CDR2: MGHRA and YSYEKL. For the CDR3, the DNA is TGCGCCAGCAGCCAAGATCTGGCAATCCAAGAGACCCAGTACTTC. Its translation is CASSQDLAIQETQYF.

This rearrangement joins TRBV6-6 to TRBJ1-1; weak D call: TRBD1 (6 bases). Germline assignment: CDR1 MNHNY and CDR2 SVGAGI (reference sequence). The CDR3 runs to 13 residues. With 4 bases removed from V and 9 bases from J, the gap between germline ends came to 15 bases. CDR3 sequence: CASSFRTAGQAFF. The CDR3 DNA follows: TGTGCCAGCAGTTTCCGGACAGCCGGCCAAGCTTTCTTT.

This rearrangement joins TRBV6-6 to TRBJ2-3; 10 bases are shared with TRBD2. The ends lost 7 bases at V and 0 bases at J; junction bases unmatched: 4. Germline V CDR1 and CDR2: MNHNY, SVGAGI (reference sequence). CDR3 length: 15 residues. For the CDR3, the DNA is TGTGCCAGCACTTGGACTAGCGGAAGCACAGATACGCAGTATTTT. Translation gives CASTWTSGSTDTQYF.